This T cell receptor beta chain is from a study of T-cell memory formation after mild COVID-19. TCRdb fed the 5' RACE reads into MiXCR, producing one record per CDR3 protein. The sample holds 450,000 to 650,000 distinct CDR3 sequences; about 20% are singletons and the top ten take about 8.2%. The receptor was isolated from an adult woman who had mild COVID-19 (a few samples of this study predate the infection). Cell type and time point are not known. Sequences were obtained from PBMCs or a T cell subset sorted from them (not recorded which).

CDR3 residues: CASSFPGGTETQYF. The CDR3 DNA sequence: TGTGCCAGCAGTTTTCCAGGGGGGACGGAGACCCAGTACTTC. V usage is TRBV6-6 and J usage is TRBJ2-5, with D perhaps TRBD1 (7 bases). CDR3 length equals 14 residues. Germline CDR1 and CDR2: MNHNY and SVGAGI (reference sequence). V lost 4 bases and J lost 5, with 14 bases in between.